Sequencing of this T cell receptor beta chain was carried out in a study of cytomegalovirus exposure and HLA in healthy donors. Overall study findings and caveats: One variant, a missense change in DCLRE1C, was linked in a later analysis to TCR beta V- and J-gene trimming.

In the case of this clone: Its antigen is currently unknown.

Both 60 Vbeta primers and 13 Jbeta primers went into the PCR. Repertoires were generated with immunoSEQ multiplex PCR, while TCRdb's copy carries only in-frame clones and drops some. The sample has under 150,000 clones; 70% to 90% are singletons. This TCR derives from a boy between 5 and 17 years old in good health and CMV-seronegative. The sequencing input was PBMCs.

The CDR3: CASSYTGDMTEAFF. In DNA form, the CDR3 reads TGTGCCAGCAGCTATACAGGGGATATGACTGAAGCTTTCTTT. The V and J genes are TRBV7-9 and TRBJ1-1; 7 bases match TRBD1. J was trimmed by 5 bases and V by 4 bases; bases with no gene match: 7. Germline CDR1 is SEHNR and CDR2 is FQNEAQ (reference sequence). The CDR3 spans 14 residues.